Listed here is a single T cell receptor (beta chain). Antigen: not known. This sample was included in a study of blood T cells in healthy people across ages. A second PCR of about 7 to 12 cycles used a sample-barcoded 5' primer and a J-beta primer mix. TCRdb re-analysed the 5' RACE reads in MiXCR, keeping a single row per CDR3 protein. The top ten clones hold around 15% of a sample with hundreds of thousands of distinct CDR3 sequences, 48% of them seen once. Overall study findings and caveats: Per-million-T-cell TCR beta diversity fell roughly linearly with age.

Germline V lookup: CDR1 MNHEY, CDR2 SMNVEV (reference sequence). Trimming took 4 bases from V and 5 from J, leaving 11 bases between them. CDR3 length: 14 amino acids. There were at least 5.5 micrograms of total RNA extracted from every sample. This clonotype was obtained from a man aged 25 to 45 in good health. The sequencing input was blood. The gene calls are TRBV27 and TRBJ2-2; unclear D gene. The CDR3 bases are TGTGCCAGCAGTTCTAAAGTGGGGACCGGGGAGCTGTTTTTT. As protein: CASSSKVGTGELFF.